These 27 T cell receptor beta chains came from one sample sequenced in a study of beta chain features in type 1 diabetes. General study results and limits: Among patients with Type 1 diabetes, TCRB CDR3s were moderately but significantly shorter in every one of the four CD4+ subsets.

Expressed TCRB transcripts were sequenced after all isolated RNA was converted to cDNA. Sequencing was performed with immunoSEQ multiplex PCR; in TCRdb, only in-frame clones are kept and a portion is missing. The sample shows some 250,000 clones, roughly a tenth of them seen only once. The antigens of these receptors remain unknown. Sequencing was done on a sample of naive CD4+ T cells from blood. The receptors were sampled from a man aged 25-45 years with type 1 diabetes.

The chain couples TRBV18 to TRBJ1-6, with 10 positions matching TRBD1. Germline CDR1 KGHSH, CDR2 LQKENI. Trimming at V came to 6 bases and at J to 15 bases, leaving 11 bases not matched to a gene. CDR3 size: 14 residues. In DNA form, the CDR3 reads TGTGCCAGCTCGTCCGGGACAGGGGCTTATGACCTCCACTTT. It translates to CASSSGTGAYDLHF.

V and J are TRBV7-9 and TRBJ2-3; TRBD1 is a possible D gene (6 bases). Trimming removed 5 bases at V and 5 bases at J, with 14 bases between. CDR3 length: 14 amino acids. Germline CDR1 and CDR2: SEHNR and FQNEAQ (reference sequence). CDR3 sequence reads: CASSRQGQRDTQYF. CDR3 DNA: TGTGCCAGCAGCCGCCAGGGGCAGAGAGATACGCAGTATTTT.

The chain links TRBV18 to TRBJ1-5, with a possible D match to TRBD1 (5 bases). V lost 6 bases and J lost 6, with 12 bases in between. CDR1 is KGHSH, CDR2 LQKENI, per germline. CDR3 length: 13 residues. The CDR3 DNA is TGTGCCAGCTCGCTCCAGGGAACTCAGCCCCAGCATTTT. Residues: CASSLQGTQPQHF.

This clone was seen a few times. V is TRBV7-8 and J is TRBJ2-2; 11 bases align to TRBD2. CDR3 length: 16 residues. Per the germline V gene, CDR1 is SGHVS and CDR2 is FQNEAQ. Trimming removed 5 bases from V and 6 bases from J; junction bases left unmatched: 8. CDR3 region: CASSVRLAGSAGELFF. CDR3 coding DNA: TGTGCCAGCAGCGTTAGACTAGCGGGGTCCGCCGGGGAGCTGTTTTTT. Complete variable domain (other parts from reference TRBV7-8 and TRBJ2-2): GAGVSQSPRYKVAKRGQDVALRCDPISGHVSLFWYQQALGQGPEFLTYFQNEAQLDKSGLPSDRFFAERPEGSVSTLKIQRTQQEDSAVYLCASSVRLAGSAGELFFGEGSRLTVL.

Only a few counts were recorded for this clone. The chain is built from TRBV15 and TRBJ2-4, with D perhaps matching TRBD2 (5 bases). CDR3 size: 13 residues. V was pared by 0 bases and J by 6 bases, with 6 bases between. Germline CDR1 and CDR2: LNHNV and YYDKDF (reference sequence). The CDR3 DNA is TGTGCCACCAGCAGAGAGGCGGGAAACATTCAGTACTTC. It codes for CATSREAGNIQYF.

V and J are TRBV30 and TRBJ2-7, with 8 bases aligning to TRBD2. The CDR3 sequence is 13 residues long. Germline CDR1 GTSNPN, CDR2 SVGIG (reference sequence). Unmatched junction bases numbered 7, after V lost 5 bases and J lost 4 bases. Here the CDR3 DNA reads TGTGCCTGGTCGGGCGGGGGGAATTACGAGCAGTACTTC. Protein product: CAWSGGGNYEQYF.

This clone has just a few counts. J is TRBJ2-5 and V is TRBV5-1; possible D gene TRBD2, 6 bases. Trimming removed 3 bases at V and 5 bases at J, with 14 bases between. Germline CDR1 SGHRS, CDR2 YFSETQ. This CDR3 has 14 amino acids. This CDR3 is CASSSDGGSETQYF. In nucleotides, the CDR3 is TGCGCCAGCAGCTCGGACGGGGGTTCGGAGACCCAGTACTTC.

This chain joins TRBV5-1 and TRBJ2-5, with 12 nucleotides matching TRBD2. With V trimmed by 6 bases and J by 1 base, 1 base remained unmatched. CDR1 and CDR2 from the germline V gene are SGHRS and YFSETQ. This CDR3 comprises 14 residues. The CDR3 protein is CASTLAGGQETQYF. The CDR3 DNA reads TGCGCCAGCACACTAGCGGGGGGCCAAGAGACCCAGTACTTC.

CDR3 region: CASSQPSRDRGLVQHF. CDR3 nucleotide sequence: TGCGCCAGCAGCCAACCCAGCCGGGACAGGGGGCTAGTCCAGCATTTT. The chain employs TRBV4-1 and TRBJ1-5; 12 positions agree with TRBD1. Germline V gene lookup returns CDR1 MGHRA and CDR2 YSYEKL. CDR3 length equals 16 residues. Germline trimming cut 2 bases from V and 12 bases from J; bases unmatched to any gene: 11.

The chain couples TRBV5-4 to TRBJ1-1; D ambiguous. Looked up from germline, CDR1 is SGHNT and CDR2 is YYREEE (reference sequence). The CDR3 loop spans 17 amino acids. V was trimmed by 0 bases and J by 0 bases, leaving 15 bases between them. The CDR3 loop reads CASSLDSRGPMNTEAFF. For the CDR3, the DNA is TGTGCCAGCAGCTTGGATTCACGAGGTCCCATGAACACTGAAGCTTTCTTT.

This clone has a handful of counts. V and J are TRBV2 and TRBJ2-1, with TRBD2 matching 8 bases. J was trimmed by 10 bases and V by 4 bases; bases with no gene match: 3. The CDR3 runs to 12 residues. Germline V gene sequence: CDR1 SNHLY, CDR2 FYNNEI. This CDR3 reads CASSGLAREQFF. The DNA for the CDR3 is TGTGCCAGCAGTGGACTAGCGCGGGAGCAGTTCTTC.

In this sample, this clone turned up a few times. The rearrangement uses TRBV7-8 and TRBJ2-1; 10 nucleotides agree with TRBD1. The CDR3 runs to 14 residues. Germline-derived CDR1 and CDR2 are SGHVS and FQNEAQ. Unmatched junction bases numbered 2, after V lost 2 bases and J lost 7 bases. The CDR3 sequence: CASSLRDRGNEQFF. CDR3 in DNA: TGTGCCAGCAGCTTACGGGACAGGGGAAATGAGCAGTTCTTC.

This clone was detected only a few times. The chain is built from TRBV4-2 and TRBJ2-5; possibly TRBD2 for D (6 bases). The V gene's germline CDR1 is LGHNA and CDR2 YNFKEQ. The V end was cut by 0 bases, the J end by 5 bases, with 13 bases between. This CDR3 is 15 amino acids long. The CDR3 DNA is TGTGCCAGCAGCCAAGAATCCCAGGGAGGCGAGACCCAGTACTTC. This sequence encodes CASSQESQGGETQYF.

This clone occurred a few times. The chain employs TRBV27 and TRBJ2-1; a weak D match, TRBD2 (6 bases). Trimming pared 3 bases from V and 3 bases from J, leaving 15 bases between. Germline CDR1 and CDR2: MNHEY and SMNVEV (reference sequence). This CDR3 spans 16 amino acids. The chain's CDR3 is CASSLEGMGIYNEQFF. The CDR3 DNA reads as TGTGCCAGCAGTTTGGAGGGGATGGGGATCTACAATGAGCAGTTCTTC.

The chain couples TRBV27 to TRBJ2-7, with TRBD1 identical over 8 bases. The V gene end was trimmed by 6 bases and the J gene end by 2 bases; junction bases not matched to a gene: 3. CDR3 length: 13 residues. The germline V gene has CDR1 MNHEY and CDR2 SMNVEV (reference sequence). The CDR3 nucleotides are TGTGCCAGCAGGGACAGGGCTACCTACGAGCAGTACTTC. Translation gives CASRDRATYEQYF.

The J gene is TRBJ1-2, the V gene TRBV6-5; 9 bases are a match to TRBD1. CDR1 MNHEY and CDR2 SVGAGI come from the germline V gene. The V segment lost 6 bases and the J segment 8 bases; nucleotides outside the gene matches: 4. This CDR3 has 12 residues. The CDR3 loop is CASSRTGEGYTF. In DNA form, the CDR3 reads TGTGCCAGCAGCAGGACAGGGGAAGGCTACACCTTC.

J is TRBJ1-2 and V is TRBV2, with 9 bases matching TRBD1. V shed 5 bases, J shed 8 bases, and the junction held 12 bases outside the gene matches. The CDR3 consists of 15 residues. Germline loops: CDR1 SNHLY, CDR2 FYNNEI. This CDR3 is CASSSLGTGTGGYTF. CDR3 nucleotides: TGTGCCAGCAGTTCCTTAGGGACAGGGACGGGCGGCTACACCTTC.

This clone was observed a few times. The chain couples TRBV18 to TRBJ2-3; maybe TRBD1 (5 bases). Germline CDR1 is KGHSH and CDR2 is LQKENI. V shed 6 bases and J shed 7 bases, with 17 bases lying between them. This CDR3 spans 14 amino acids. The CDR3 here is CASSPTGLDNTQYF. CDR3 coding DNA: TGTGCCAGCTCCCCGACTGGTCTGGACAATACGCAGTATTTT.

The table lists this clone with a few counts. J is TRBJ2-5 and V is TRBV5-4; D is uncertain. Trimming stripped 1 base from V and 5 bases from J, with 9 bases between. This CDR3 region has 13 residues. Germline CDR1 reads SGHNT; CDR2 reads YYREEE (reference sequence). The CDR3: CASSLWAAETQYF. The DNA for the CDR3 is TGTGCCAGCAGCTTGTGGGCTGCCGAGACCCAGTACTTC.

This chain joins TRBV5-1 and TRBJ2-1; D is possibly TRBD1 (6 bases). Germline V gene data show CDR1 as SGHRS and CDR2 as YFSETQ. The CDR3 is 13 amino acids. Trimming pared 0 bases from V and 12 bases from J, leaving 13 bases between. In DNA, the CDR3 is TGCGCCAGCAGCTTGGTAGGGGGACCAGGGCAGTTCTTC. Translation: CASSLVGGPGQFF.

This clone was counted between two and nine times. The chain is built from TRBV7-9 and TRBJ1-5; 7 nucleotides line up with TRBD1. Losses at the gene ends were 3 bases for V and 11 bases for J; bases not matched to a gene: 13. There are 15 residues in the CDR3. Germline V gene sequence: CDR1 SEHNR, CDR2 FQNEAQ (reference sequence). As DNA, the CDR3 is TGTGCCAGCAGCTTGGGGACAGCCCTCTCGGGGACCCAGCATTTT. Residues: CASSLGTALSGTQHF.

This clone was observed a few times. The V call is TRBV28, the J call TRBJ1-5; maybe TRBD1 (6 bases). CDR3 length: 16 amino acids. V gave up 7 bases and J gave up 0 bases, with 16 bases separating them. Germline CDR1 MDHEN, CDR2 SYDVKM. The CDR3 DNA reads TGTGCCAGCATCTCCCGTGGGGGCTTTAGCAATCAGCCCCAGCATTTT. It specifies CASISRGGFSNQPQHF. Full variable domain (remainder filled in from reference TRBV28 and TRBJ1-5): DVKVTQSSRYLVKRTGEKVFLECVQDMDHENMFWYRQDPGLGLRLIYFSYDVKMKEKGDIPEGYSVSREKKERFSLILESASTNQTSMYLCASISRGGFSNQPQHFGDGTRLSIL.

The chain joins TRBV5-4 to TRBJ1-5; D gene ambiguous. Germline V gene lookup returns CDR1 SGHNT and CDR2 YYREEE (reference sequence). Trimming shortened V by 1 base and J by 7 bases, and 12 bases separated the two germline ends. This CDR3 has 14 residues. The CDR3 DNA sequence: TGTGCCAGCAGCTTGTCAGGAATAGGCCAGCCCCAGCATTTT. Residues: CASSLSGIGQPQHF. The full variable domain, rest sourced from reference TRBV5-4 and TRBJ1-5, is ETGVTQSPTHLIKTRGQQVTLRCSSQSGHNTVSWYQQALGQGPQFIFQYYREEENGRGNFPPRFSGLQFPNYSSELNVNALELDDSALYLCASSLSGIGQPQHFGDGTRLSIL.

This clone came up a few times. The gene calls are TRBV18 and TRBJ2-1; 10 nucleotides align to TRBD2. Germline V gene sequence: CDR1 KGHSH, CDR2 LQKENI. The V gene end was trimmed by 3 bases and the J gene end by 7 bases; junction bases not matched to a gene: 9. The CDR3 is 16 amino acids. CDR3 amino acids: CASSPQSGGAFNEQFF. The CDR3 DNA sequence: TGTGCCAGCTCACCCCAAAGCGGGGGGGCCTTTAATGAGCAGTTCTTC.

This clone occurred a few times. The chain combines TRBV27 with TRBJ1-1; the D gene is possibly TRBD1 (5 bases). The CDR3 length is 14 residues. From germline, CDR1 is MNHEY and CDR2 SMNVEV (reference sequence). With 3 bases removed from V and 3 bases from J, the gap between germline ends came to 11 bases. Here the CDR3 DNA reads TGTGCCAGCAGTTTTAGGGGTTTGGACACTGAAGCTTTCTTT. It yields the protein CASSFRGLDTEAFF.

This clone was recorded a few times. V and J are TRBV30 and TRBJ2-1, with D maybe TRBD1 (6 bases). This CDR3 is built from 14 residues. V was cut by 0 bases and J by 5 bases, with 11 bases left in between. Germline V CDR1 and CDR2: GTSNPN, SVGIG (reference sequence). This CDR3 reads CAWSVSRTDNEQFF. The CDR3 DNA follows: TGTGCCTGGAGTGTGTCTAGGACAGACAATGAGCAGTTCTTC.

This clone was seen only a few times. The chain joins TRBV18 to TRBJ1-2; TRBD1 matches at 7 bases. The CDR3 contains 14 residues. In germline, CDR1 is KGHSH, CDR2 LQKENI. Unmatched junction bases numbered 4, after V lost 5 bases and J lost 1 base. The CDR3 loop reads CASSSDRVNYGYTF. As DNA, the CDR3 is TGTGCCAGCTCATCCGACAGGGTTAACTATGGCTACACCTTC.